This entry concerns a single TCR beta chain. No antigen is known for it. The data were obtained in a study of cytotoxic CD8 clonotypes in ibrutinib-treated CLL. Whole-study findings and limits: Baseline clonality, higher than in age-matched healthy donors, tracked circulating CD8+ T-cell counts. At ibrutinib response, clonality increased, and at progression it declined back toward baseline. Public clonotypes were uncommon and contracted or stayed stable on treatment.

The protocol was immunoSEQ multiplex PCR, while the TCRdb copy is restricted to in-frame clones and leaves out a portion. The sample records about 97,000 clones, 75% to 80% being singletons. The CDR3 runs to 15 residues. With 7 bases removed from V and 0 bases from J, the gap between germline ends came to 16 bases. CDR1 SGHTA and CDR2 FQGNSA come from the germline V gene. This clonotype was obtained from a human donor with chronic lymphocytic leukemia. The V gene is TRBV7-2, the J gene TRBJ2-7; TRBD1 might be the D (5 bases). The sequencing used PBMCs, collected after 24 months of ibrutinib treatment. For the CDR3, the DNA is TGTGCCAGCACCAGGGTGGCAGGTAGCTCCTACGAGCAGTACTTC. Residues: CASTRVAGSSYEQYF.